Below, one T cell receptor beta chain is given with its context. J was trimmed by 4 bases and V by 2 bases; bases with no gene match: 7. Germline assignment: CDR1 MGHRA and CDR2 YSYEKL. The CDR3 sequence is 17 residues long. This table comes from immunoSEQ multiplex PCR, and its TCRdb copy is limited to in-frame clones, with some not included. This sample has some 83,000 clones, with roughly 93% found just once. The sample comes from a study of technical replicates of blood from several donors. This TCR came from a human donor in good health. The chain joins TRBV4-1 to TRBJ2-1; 11 nucleotides align to TRBD2. Sequencing was carried out using T cells isolated from PBMCs. Written as DNA, the CDR3 is TGCGCCAGCAGCCAAAAGCTACTAGCGGGGGAATACAATGAGCAGTTCTTC. Amino acid sequence: CASSQKLLAGEYNEQFF.